The 13 T cell receptor beta chains below were found in one sample sequenced in a study of technical replicates of blood from several donors. Data came from immunoSEQ multiplex PCR; TCRdb stores just in-frame clones and leaves some out. The data show about 81,000 clones, roughly 95% seen once. The sample consisted of T cells isolated from PBMCs. These receptors were taken from a human donor in good health.

V usage is TRBV4-2 and J usage is TRBJ2-3; maybe TRBD2 (6 bases). Germline V gene data show CDR1 as LGHNA and CDR2 as YNFKEQ. V shed 5 bases and J shed 2 bases, with 11 bases lying between them. There are 14 residues in the CDR3. Written as DNA, the CDR3 is TGTGCCAGCAGCTCGGGACTTTACACAGATACGCAGTATTTT. This sequence encodes CASSSGLYTDTQYF.

The CDR3 here is CASSSQASGSDEQFF. CDR3 DNA: TGTGCCAGCAGTTCTCAGGCTAGCGGGAGCGATGAGCAGTTCTTC. V and J are TRBV6-6 and TRBJ2-1; TRBD2 agrees at 10 bases. The V segment lost 4 bases and the J segment 8 bases; nucleotides outside the gene matches: 8. Germline-derived CDR1 and CDR2 are MNHNY and SVGAGI (reference sequence). The CDR3 contains 15 residues.

The V gene is TRBV5-1, the J gene TRBJ2-1, with TRBD2 as a possible D gene (5 bases). Per germline, CDR1 SGHRS and CDR2 YFSETQ. V lost 1 base to trimming and J lost 6 bases, with 11 bases between them. This CDR3 contains 14 residues. In DNA, the CDR3 is TGCGCCAGCAGCTTGTCCTACGGGGTCAATGAGCAGTTCTTC. It encodes CASSLSYGVNEQFF.

The gene calls are TRBV5-1 and TRBJ2-7; 8 nucleotides match TRBD1. Germline V lookup: CDR1 SGHRS, CDR2 YFSETQ. There are 15 residues in the CDR3. Trimming cost V 0 bases and J 3 bases; bases outside gene matches: 5. CDR3: CASSLGSGQGYEQYF. For the CDR3, the DNA is TGCGCCAGCAGCTTGGGGAGTGGACAGGGCTACGAGCAGTACTTC.

The CDR3 reads CASSRDTSEVAFF. As DNA, the CDR3 is TGTGCCAGTAGTAGGGACACCTCTGAGGTGGCTTTCTTT. V gene TRBV19 combines with J gene TRBJ1-1; weak D call: TRBD1 (6 bases). Per the germline V gene, CDR1 is LNHDA and CDR2 is SQIVND (reference sequence). CDR3 length: 13 amino acids. V was cut by 4 bases and J by 11 bases, with 17 bases left in between.

This chain connects TRBV7-7 to TRBJ2-7; TRBD2 aligns across 11 bases. The ends lost 5 bases at V and 5 bases at J; junction bases unmatched: 8. CDR1 is SSHAT and CDR2 is FNYEAQ in the germline V gene (reference sequence). The length of the CDR3 is 15 residues. The CDR3 region is CASSQKLAGDHEQYF. The CDR3 coding sequence is TGTGCCAGCAGCCAGAAACTAGCGGGGGACCACGAGCAGTACTTC.

The V and J genes are TRBV20-1 and TRBJ1-1; weak D call: TRBD1 (6 bases). Trimming stripped 8 bases from V and 5 bases from J, with 9 bases between. CDR1 is DFQATT, CDR2 SNEGSKA, per germline (reference sequence). The CDR3 has 10 amino acids. This chain's CDR3 is CSRTETEAFF. In DNA form, the CDR3 reads TGCAGTCGGACAGAGACTGAAGCTTTCTTT.

The CDR3 DNA reads TGTGCCAGCAGTTTACAAGGGGAGGTTCTCGGGGAGCTGTTTTTT. As protein: CASSLQGEVLGELFF. The V gene is TRBV27, the J gene TRBJ2-2; D may be TRBD2 (6 bases). Germline-derived CDR1 and CDR2 are MNHEY and SMNVEV (reference sequence). V was cut by 2 bases and J by 7 bases, with 14 bases left in between. The CDR3 totals 15 residues.

This clone was observed once. This chain uses TRBV5-4 with TRBJ1-2; 9 nucleotides line up with TRBD1. The CDR3 length is 14 residues. Germline V gene sequence: CDR1 SGHNT, CDR2 YYREEE (reference sequence). Germline trimming cut 5 bases from V and 7 bases from J; bases unmatched to any gene: 9. DNA of the CDR3: TGTGCCAGCAGTGGAGGGACAGGGTATTTTGGCTACACCTTC. Translation gives CASSGGTGYFGYTF. The entire variable domain, with the rest obtained from reference TRBV5-4 and TRBJ1-2, is as follows: ETGVTQSPTHLIKTRGQQVTLRCSSQSGHNTVSWYQQALGQGPQFIFQYYREEENGRGNFPPRFSGLQFPNYSSELNVNALELDDSALYLCASSGGTGYFGYTFGSGTRLTVV.

The chain is built from TRBV15 and TRBJ1-2; a weak D match, TRBD1 (6 bases). V gave up 0 bases and J gave up 4 bases, with 9 bases separating them. This CDR3 is 14 amino acids long. Per germline, CDR1 LNHNV and CDR2 YYDKDF (reference sequence). The CDR3 protein is CATSRDQGIYGYTF. CDR3 in DNA: TGTGCCACCAGCAGAGACCAGGGGATCTATGGCTACACCTTC.

In its sample, this clone was seen once. The V gene is TRBV5-4, the J gene TRBJ1-1; 9 bases agree with TRBD1. The CDR3 extends over 15 amino acids. The J segment lost 0 bases and the V segment lost 4 bases, leaving 4 bases of the junction unmatched. Germline lookup yields CDR1 SGHNT and CDR2 YYREEE (reference sequence). The CDR3 spells CASSQTGGMNTEAFF. CDR3 sequence (DNA): TGTGCCAGCAGCCAGACAGGGGGGATGAACACTGAAGCTTTCTTT.

The gene calls are TRBV5-1 and TRBJ1-1, with D unresolved. Trimming shortened V by 0 bases and J by 1 base, and 13 bases separated the two germline ends. This CDR3 region has 16 residues. Germline V gene lookup returns CDR1 SGHRS and CDR2 YFSETQ. CDR3 nucleotides: TGCGCCAGCAGCTTGGACGCAGGAGGAACGAACACTGAAGCTTTCTTT. It yields the protein CASSLDAGGTNTEAFF.

The CDR3 DNA follows: TGTGCCAGCAGCCAAGGGACTAGCGGTAGCACAGATACGCAGTATTTT. As protein: CASSQGTSGSTDTQYF. V gene TRBV4-2 combines with J gene TRBJ2-3, with 10 bases aligning to TRBD2. The germline CDR1 and CDR2 sequences are LGHNA and YNFKEQ. Germline trimming cut 1 base from V and 0 bases from J; bases unmatched to any gene: 1. CDR3 length: 16 residues.